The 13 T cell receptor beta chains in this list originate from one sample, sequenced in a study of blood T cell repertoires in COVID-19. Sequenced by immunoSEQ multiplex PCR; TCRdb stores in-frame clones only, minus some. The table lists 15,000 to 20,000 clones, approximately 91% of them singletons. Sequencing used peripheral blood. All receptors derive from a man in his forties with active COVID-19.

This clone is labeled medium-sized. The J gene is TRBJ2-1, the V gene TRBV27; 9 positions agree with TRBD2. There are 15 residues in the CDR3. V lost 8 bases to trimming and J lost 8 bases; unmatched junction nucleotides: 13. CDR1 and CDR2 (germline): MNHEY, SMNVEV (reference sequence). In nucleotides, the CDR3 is TGTGCCAGCGGGTTCGAGGAGCGGGAGGTATATGAGCAGTTCTTC. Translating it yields CASGFEEREVYEQFF.

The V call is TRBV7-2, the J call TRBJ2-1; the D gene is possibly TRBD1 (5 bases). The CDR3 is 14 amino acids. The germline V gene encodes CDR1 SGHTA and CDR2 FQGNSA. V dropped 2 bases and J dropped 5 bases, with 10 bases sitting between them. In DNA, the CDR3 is TGTGCCAGCAGCTTATCGGGCAGGGACAATGAGCAGTTCTTC. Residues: CASSLSGRDNEQFF.

In DNA form, the CDR3 reads TGTGCCAGCAGCCCTTACGGCGGCGGAAGCAATCAGCCCCAGCATTTT. Translation: CASSPYGGGSNQPQHF. The chain combines TRBV3-1 (or the pseudogene TRBV3-2) with TRBJ1-5; D is unclear. The V gene lost 4 bases and the J gene lost 1 base, with 14 bases spanning the gap. Germline assignment: CDR1 LGHDT and CDR2 YNNKEL (reference sequence). The length of the CDR3 is 16 residues.

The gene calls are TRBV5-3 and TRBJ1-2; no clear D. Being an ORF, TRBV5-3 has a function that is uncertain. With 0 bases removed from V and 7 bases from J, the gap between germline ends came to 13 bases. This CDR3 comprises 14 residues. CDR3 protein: CARSLGEVKAGYTF. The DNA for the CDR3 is TGTGCCAGAAGCTTGGGTGAGGTTAAGGCTGGCTACACCTTC.

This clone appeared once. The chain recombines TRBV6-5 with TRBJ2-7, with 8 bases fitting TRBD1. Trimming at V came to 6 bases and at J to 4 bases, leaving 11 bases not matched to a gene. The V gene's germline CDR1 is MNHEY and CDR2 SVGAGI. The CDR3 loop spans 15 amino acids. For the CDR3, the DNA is TGTGCCAGCAGGGATTGGACAGGGACGCAGTACGAGCAGTACTTC. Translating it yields CASRDWTGTQYEQYF.

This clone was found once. CDR3 loop: CAWSEYTARSGNTGELFF. The DNA of the CDR3 is TGTGCCTGGAGCGAATACACCGCTCGTAGCGGGAACACCGGGGAGCTGTTTTTT. The chain carries TRBV30 and TRBJ2-2, with a possible D match to TRBD2 (6 bases). This CDR3 comprises 18 residues. V dropped 3 bases and J dropped 1 base, with 21 bases sitting between them. Looked up from germline, CDR1 is GTSNPN and CDR2 is SVGIG (reference sequence). The entire variable domain, with the rest obtained from reference TRBV30 and TRBJ2-2, is as follows: SQTIHQWPATLVQPVGSPLSLECTVEGTSNPNLYWYRQAAGRGLQLLFYSVGIGQISSEVPQNLSASRPQDRQFILSSKKLLLSDSGFYLCAWSEYTARSGNTGELFFGEGSRLTVL.

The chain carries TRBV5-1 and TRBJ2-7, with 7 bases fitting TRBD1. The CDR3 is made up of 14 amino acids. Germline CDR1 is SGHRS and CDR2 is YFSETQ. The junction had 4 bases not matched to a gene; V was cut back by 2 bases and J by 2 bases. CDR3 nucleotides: TGCGCCAGCAGCTTTTCCGGGACAGCCTACGAGCAGTACTTC. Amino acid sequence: CASSFSGTAYEQYF.

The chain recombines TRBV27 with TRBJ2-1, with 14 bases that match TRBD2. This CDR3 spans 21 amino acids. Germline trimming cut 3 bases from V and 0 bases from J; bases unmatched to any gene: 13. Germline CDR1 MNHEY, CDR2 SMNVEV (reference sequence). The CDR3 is CASSFPTGTSGSLSSYNEQFF. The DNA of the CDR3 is TGTGCCAGCAGTTTTCCGACCGGGACTAGCGGGAGCCTTAGCTCCTACAATGAGCAGTTCTTC.

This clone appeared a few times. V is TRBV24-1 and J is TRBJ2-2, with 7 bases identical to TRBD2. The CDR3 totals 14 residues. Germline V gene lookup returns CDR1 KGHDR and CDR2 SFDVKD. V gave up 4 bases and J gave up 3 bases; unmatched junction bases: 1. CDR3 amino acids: CATSEAGDTGELFF. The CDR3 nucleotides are TGTGCCACCAGTGAGGCGGGAGACACCGGGGAGCTGTTTTTT.

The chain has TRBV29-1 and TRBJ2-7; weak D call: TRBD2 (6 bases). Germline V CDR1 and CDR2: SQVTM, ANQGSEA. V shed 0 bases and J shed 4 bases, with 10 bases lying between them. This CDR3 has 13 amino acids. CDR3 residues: CSVEDRGSYEQYF. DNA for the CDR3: TGCAGCGTTGAAGATCGGGGGAGTTACGAGCAGTACTTC.

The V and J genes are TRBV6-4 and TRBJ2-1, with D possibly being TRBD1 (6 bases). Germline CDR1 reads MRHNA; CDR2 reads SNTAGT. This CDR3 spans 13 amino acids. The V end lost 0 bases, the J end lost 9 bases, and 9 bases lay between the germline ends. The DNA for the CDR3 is TGTGCCAGCAGTGACTCGTGGGGGCGTGAGCAGTTCTTC. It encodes CASSDSWGREQFF.

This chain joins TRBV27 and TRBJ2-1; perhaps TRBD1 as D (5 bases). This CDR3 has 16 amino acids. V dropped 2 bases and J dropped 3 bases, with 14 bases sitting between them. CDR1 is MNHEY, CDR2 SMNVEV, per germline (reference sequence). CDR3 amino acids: CASSLRQLSYYNEQFF. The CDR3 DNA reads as TGTGCCAGCAGTTTAAGACAGCTAAGCTACTACAATGAGCAGTTCTTC.

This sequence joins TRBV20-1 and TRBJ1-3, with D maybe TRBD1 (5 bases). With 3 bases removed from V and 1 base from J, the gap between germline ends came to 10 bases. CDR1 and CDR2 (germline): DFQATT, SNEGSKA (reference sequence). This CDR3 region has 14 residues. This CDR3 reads CSASNRGSGNTIYF. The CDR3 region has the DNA TGCAGTGCTAGTAATCGGGGGTCTGGAAACACCATATATTTT.